Shown below are 16 T cell receptor beta chains from a single sample sequenced in a study of T cells in Graves' hyperthyroidism and ophthalmopathy. TCR beta CDR3 sequences were amplified from RNA transcripts. The HTBI set primed first-round TCR CDR3 RT-PCR. TCRdb passed the multiplex PCR reads through MiXCR, listing each CDR3 protein once. In the table there are 700,000 or so distinct CDR3 sequences, approximately 16% of which are singletons. The sample was blood. The receptors originated from a man between 18 and 29 years old with Graves' hyperthyroidism.

The chain links TRBV13 to TRBJ2-5; the D gene is possibly TRBD1 (6 bases). With 5 bases removed from V and 4 bases from J, the gap between germline ends came to 17 bases. CDR3 length: 15 amino acids. Germline CDR1 is PRHDT and CDR2 is FYEKMQ (reference sequence). The CDR3 nucleotides are TGTGCCAGCAGCGTAGATCAGGGGCTAGGAGAGACCCAGTACTTC. Translation: CASSVDQGLGETQYF.

In this sample, this clonotype turned up a few times. This chain uses TRBV29-1 with TRBJ1-2; 9 bases are a match to TRBD1. The germline V gene has CDR1 SQVTM and CDR2 ANQGSEA. J was trimmed by 6 bases and V by 2 bases; bases with no gene match: 1. CDR3 length: 12 residues. CDR3 coding DNA: TGCAGCGTTGAAACAGGGGGCCATGGCTACACCTTC. This gives the protein CSVETGGHGYTF.

Ten or more counts support this clonotype. The rearrangement links TRBV12-3 or TRBV12-4 to TRBJ2-7, with TRBD1 matching over 10 bases. Trimming at V came to 5 bases and at J to 5 bases, leaving 12 bases not matched to a gene. The CDR3 length is 16 residues. The CDR3 DNA follows: TGTGCCAGCAGTCCCACGCCGGACAGGGGGGCCAACGAGCAGTACTTC. The encoded protein is CASSPTPDRGANEQYF.

The CDR3, as DNA: TGCAGTGCTAGATATAGCGGGAGAGATCCCGAGAAGGGGACTCACTCCTACGAGCAGTACTTC. Translating it yields CSARYSGRDPEKGTHSYEQYF. This chain links TRBV20-1 with TRBJ2-7, with 9 bases fitting TRBD2. The V gene's germline CDR1 is DFQATT and CDR2 SNEGSKA (reference sequence). Unmatched junction bases numbered 23, after V lost 2 bases and J lost 0 bases. The CDR3 extends over 21 amino acids.

The J gene is TRBJ2-2, the V gene TRBV24-1, with no clear D. CDR1 KGHDR and CDR2 SFDVKD come from the germline V gene. The CDR3 totals 16 residues. V was clipped by 1 base and J by 0 bases, with 8 bases between them. This chain's CDR3 is CATSDLVTSNTGELFF. CDR3 nucleotides: TGTGCCACCAGTGATTTAGTCACATCGAACACCGGGGAGCTGTTTTTT.

This chain connects TRBV20-1 to TRBJ1-4; 7 bases agree with TRBD1. CDR3 length: 13 residues. CDR1 and CDR2 (germline): DFQATT, SNEGSKA (reference sequence). Trimming cost V 5 bases and J 4 bases; bases outside gene matches: 4. CDR3 residues: CSARDSFNEKLFF. The CDR3 region has the DNA TGCAGTGCTCGGGACAGCTTTAATGAAAAACTGTTTTTT.

This clonotype was found many times. The chain joins TRBV29-1 to TRBJ2-1; tentatively, D is TRBD2 (5 bases). This CDR3 comprises 13 residues. In germline, CDR1 is SQVTM, CDR2 ANQGSEA. V was cut by 3 bases and J by 1 base, with 7 bases left in between. CDR3 in DNA: TGCAGCGTTGACGCGGGTTCCTACAATGAGCAGTTCTTC. Translated, it gives CSVDAGSYNEQFF.

This clonotype occurred many times. The rearrangement joins TRBV20-1 to TRBJ1-2, with D possibly TRBD1 on 5 matching bases. The V gene's germline CDR1 is DFQATT and CDR2 SNEGSKA (reference sequence). V shed 3 bases and J shed 4 bases, with 6 bases lying between them. The CDR3 is 11 residues long. The CDR3 DNA reads TGCAGTGCTAGGCAGGGCTATGGCTACACCTTC. The encoded protein is CSARQGYGYTF.

V gene TRBV11-3 combines with J gene TRBJ1-3; D might be TRBD1 (6 bases). With 5 bases removed from V and 2 bases from J, the gap between germline ends came to 10 bases. Germline V lookup: CDR1 SGHNT, CDR2 YENEEA. This CDR3 is built from 14 residues. The CDR3 region is CASSTRTAGNTIYF. CDR3 bases: TGTGCCAGCAGCACCCGGACAGCTGGAAACACCATATATTTT. The full variable domain, completed using reference TRBV11-3 and TRBJ1-3, is EAGVVQSPRYKIIEKKQPVAFWCNPISGHNTLYWYLQNLGQGPELLIRYENEEAVDDSQLPKDRFSAERLKGVDSTLKIQPAELGDSAVYLCASSTRTAGNTIYFGEGSWLTVV.

The chain recombines TRBV9 with TRBJ2-7, with D possibly being TRBD2 (5 bases). This CDR3 comprises 15 residues. Germline assignment: CDR1 SGDLS and CDR2 YYNGEE. Trimming pared 0 bases from V and 4 bases from J, leaving 14 bases between. The CDR3 reads CASSVDAGGRYEQYF. The CDR3 DNA sequence: TGTGCCAGCAGCGTAGACGCGGGTGGGCGGTACGAGCAGTACTTC. The full variable domain, completed using reference TRBV9 and TRBJ2-7, is DSGVTQTPKHLITATGQRVTLRCSPRSGDLSVYWYQQSLDQGLQFLIQYYNGEERAKGNILERFSAQQFPDLHSELNLSSLELGDSALYFCASSVDAGGRYEQYFGPGTRLTVT.

This clonotype was detected ten times or more. The chain combines TRBV5-1 with TRBJ2-2; 7 bases match TRBD1. The J segment lost 4 bases and the V segment lost 2 bases, leaving 2 bases of the junction unmatched. Germline values: CDR1 SGHRS, CDR2 YFSETQ. The CDR3 loop spans 14 amino acids. CDR3 sequence reads: CASSLPGGTGELFF. The CDR3 nucleotides read TGCGCCAGCAGCTTACCAGGGGGCACCGGGGAGCTGTTTTTT.

The chain recombines TRBV27 with TRBJ1-2; D possibly corresponds to TRBD1 (5 bases). Germline-derived CDR1 and CDR2 are MNHEY and SMNVEV (reference sequence). The CDR3 totals 14 residues. V was shortened by 5 bases and J by 4 bases, with 14 bases between the two germline ends. The CDR3 loop reads CASSPRDFRYGYTF. The CDR3 DNA reads as TGTGCCAGCAGTCCCAGGGATTTCCGCTATGGCTACACCTTC.

A few counts support this clonotype. This chain links TRBV12-3 or TRBV12-4 with TRBJ2-2, with TRBD2 matching 8 bases. The V segment lost 3 bases and the J segment 5 bases; nucleotides outside the gene matches: 14. The CDR3 has 18 residues. The DNA of the CDR3 is TGTGCCAGCAGTTTCCCGGCGGGGGGAGCGGGACGGACCGGGGAGCTGTTTTTT. Translated: CASSFPAGGAGRTGELFF.

There are many counts of this clonotype. The rearrangement joins TRBV6-2 or TRBV6-3 to TRBJ2-7, with D maybe TRBD1 (5 bases). Germline V CDR1 and CDR2: MNHEY, SVGEGT. The CDR3 covers 14 residues. The germline V and J ends were trimmed by 8 bases and 7 bases, with 21 bases remaining between them. In nucleotides, the CDR3 is TGTGCCAGCGGGGCGACAAGTGGCGGCTGGGAGCAGTACTTC. This translates into CASGATSGGWEQYF.

This chain links TRBV12-3 or TRBV12-4 with TRBJ1-6; D gene unclear. The V gene lost 5 bases and the J gene lost 5 bases, with 10 bases spanning the gap. The CDR3 is 14 amino acids. As DNA, the CDR3 is TGTGCCAGCAGTCCCGGACCACATAATTCACCCCTCCACTTT. This gives the protein CASSPGPHNSPLHF.

The sample holds many counts of this clonotype. The chain combines TRBV7-8 with TRBJ1-2; a weak D match, TRBD1 (6 bases). CDR3 length: 18 residues. The germline gives CDR1 SGHVS, CDR2 FQNEAQ. V was trimmed by 5 bases and J by 3 bases, leaving 25 bases between them. The DNA for the CDR3 is TGTGCCAGCAGCCCCCCCGGCCACAGGGTTTTCTACGACTATGGCTACACCTTC. Translated, it gives CASSPPGHRVFYDYGYTF.